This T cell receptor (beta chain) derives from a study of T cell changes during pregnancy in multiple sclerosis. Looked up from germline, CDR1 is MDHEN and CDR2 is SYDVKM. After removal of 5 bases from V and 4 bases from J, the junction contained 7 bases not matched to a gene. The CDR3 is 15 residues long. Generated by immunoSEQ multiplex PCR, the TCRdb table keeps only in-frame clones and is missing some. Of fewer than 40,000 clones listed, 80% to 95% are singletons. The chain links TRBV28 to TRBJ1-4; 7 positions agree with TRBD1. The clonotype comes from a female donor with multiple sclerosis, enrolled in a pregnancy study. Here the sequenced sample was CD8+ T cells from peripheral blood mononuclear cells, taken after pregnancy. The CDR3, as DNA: TGTGCCAGCAGTCCGAGGGGACAGCGTAATGAAAAACTGTTTTTT. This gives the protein CASSPRGQRNEKLFF.